Given below is one TCR beta chain in context. Generated by immunoSEQ multiplex PCR, the TCRdb table keeps only in-frame clones and is missing some. The table has about 36,000 clones, about 74% seen once; the top ten hold about 2.1%. This CDR3 is 13 amino acids long. The junction had 1 base not matched to a gene; V was cut back by 4 bases and J by 6 bases. Germline V gene lookup returns CDR1 LNHDA and CDR2 SQIVND (reference sequence). The data belong to a study of blood T cell repertoires in COVID-19. This sequence was found in a man in his 60s with active COVID-19. V and J are TRBV19 and TRBJ2-1; TRBD2 agrees at 9 bases. The sample taken for sequencing was peripheral blood. The CDR3 DNA is TGTGCCAGTAGTAAGCGGGGGGTCAATGAGCAGTTCTTC. Its protein product is CASSKRGVNEQFF.